The next 28 T cell receptor beta chains were all read from a single sample in a study of cytomegalovirus exposure and HLA in healthy donors. Primers: 60 Vbeta forward and 13 Jbeta reverse. Measured with immunoSEQ multiplex PCR; TCRdb has only the in-frame clones, and not every one. This table has 200,000 or so clones, approximately 70% appearing once. The sample consisted of PBMCs. Receptor source: a man in his forties in good health and CMV-seropositive.

The chain carries TRBV2 and TRBJ2-2; D is undetermined. The CDR3 has 14 amino acids. The germline V gene has CDR1 SNHLY and CDR2 FYNNEI. V shed 8 bases and J shed 4 bases, with 14 bases lying between them. CDR3 sequence (DNA): TGTGCCAGCCTGATCTACGTATCCACCGGGGAGCTGTTTTTT. This gives the protein CASLIYVSTGELFF.

This chain uses TRBV5-1 with TRBJ2-7; a possible D gene is TRBD2 (5 bases). Trimming left V 5 bases short and J 7 bases short, with 16 bases between. Germline CDR1 and CDR2: SGHRS and YFSETQ. This CDR3 has 13 amino acids. CDR3 coding DNA: TGCGCCAGCAGGGACTCTACCAACTCGGAGCAGTACTTC. Its protein product is CASRDSTNSEQYF. The entire variable domain, with the rest obtained from reference TRBV5-1 and TRBJ2-7, is as follows: KAGVTQTPRYLIKTRGQQVTLSCSPISGHRSVSWYQQTPGQGLQFLFEYFSETQRNKGNFPGRFSGRQFSNSRSEMNVSTLELGDSALYLCASRDSTNSEQYFGPGTRLTVT.

The rearrangement joins TRBV7-8 to TRBJ1-1; D is perhaps TRBD1 (5 bases). Per the germline V gene, CDR1 is SGHVS and CDR2 is FQNEAQ. This CDR3 contains 14 residues. V was cut by 1 base and J by 6 bases, with 12 bases left in between. The CDR3 DNA follows: TGTGCCAGCAGCTTAGGATATTCGGGGGCTGAAGCTTTCTTT. Its protein is CASSLGYSGAEAFF.

The V call is TRBV5-1, the J call TRBJ2-1; D is perhaps TRBD2 (6 bases). The germline V gene has CDR1 SGHRS and CDR2 YFSETQ. CDR3 length: 13 amino acids. V lost 4 bases and J lost 6, with 11 bases in between. The CDR3 nucleotides read TGCGCCAGCAGCCGCCCGCGGGGCAATGAGCAGTTCTTC. Residues: CASSRPRGNEQFF.

The chain joins TRBV25-1 to TRBJ2-3, with D perhaps TRBD1 (6 bases). Germline values: CDR1 MGHDK, CDR2 SYGVNS. The ends were cut back, 2 bases at V and 0 bases at J, with 12 bases in the middle. The CDR3 contains 16 residues. DNA of the CDR3: TGTGCCAGCAGTGAAGGGGGCAGCCCTAGCACAGATACGCAGTATTTT. Translated, it gives CASSEGGSPSTDTQYF.

Comment on this clone: This CDR3 is also generated by other DNA sequences in the sample. The chain recombines TRBV6-1 with TRBJ1-5, with D perhaps TRBD1 (5 bases). V lost 7 bases, J lost 4 bases, and 14 bases lay in between. There are 14 residues in the CDR3. The germline CDR1 and CDR2 sequences are MNHNS and SASEGT. Written as DNA, the CDR3 is TGTGCCAGCACCCCAGGACAAAATAATCAGCCCCAGCATTTT. Translated: CASTPGQNNQPQHF.

This clone was seen a handful of times. The chain has TRBV4-2 and TRBJ2-5, with 12 bases matching TRBD2. Germline lookup yields CDR1 LGHNA and CDR2 YNFKEQ. After removal of 1 base from V and 4 bases from J, the junction contained 10 bases not matched to a gene. This CDR3 is built from 18 residues. The CDR3 bases are TGTGCCAGCAGCCAAGCCCCTAGCGGGGGGGCCGGGTCAGAGACCCAGTACTTC. It specifies CASSQAPSGGAGSETQYF.

This clone was seen only a few times. CDR3 nucleotide sequence: TGTGCCAGCAGCTTAGGGACTTGGAAATTCTTC. Its protein is CASSLGTWKFF. This chain links TRBV7-2 with TRBJ2-1, with D possibly TRBD2 on 5 matching bases. V was trimmed by 1 base and J by 16 bases, leaving 11 bases between them. Per germline, CDR1 SGHTA and CDR2 FQGNSA. This CDR3 is built from 11 residues.

This chain uses TRBV6-5 with TRBJ2-5, with no clear D. This CDR3 is 13 amino acids long. V lost 6 bases and J lost 5, with 13 bases in between. Germline loops: CDR1 MNHEY, CDR2 SVGAGI. As DNA, the CDR3 is TGTGCCAGCAGGACACCACCTTCGGAGACCCAGTACTTC. This gives the protein CASRTPPSETQYF.

The chain is built from TRBV6-1 and TRBJ2-1, with 12 bases aligning to TRBD2. The CDR3 runs to 18 residues. Trimming at V came to 4 bases and at J to 0 bases, leaving 7 bases not matched to a gene. Germline CDR1 and CDR2: MNHNS and SASEGT. The CDR3 loop is CASSAGLAGPSSYNEQFF. CDR3 sequence (DNA): TGTGCCAGCAGTGCCGGACTAGCGGGGCCGAGCTCCTACAATGAGCAGTTCTTC.

The chain couples TRBV7-2 to TRBJ1-2, with TRBD1 identical over 7 bases. CDR3 length: 15 amino acids. CDR1 is SGHTA, CDR2 FQGNSA, per germline. The V segment lost 1 base and the J segment 4 bases; nucleotides outside the gene matches: 6. The CDR3 coding sequence is TGTGCCAGCAGCTTAGGAGGGGACAGCATCTATGGCTACACCTTC. Amino acids: CASSLGGDSIYGYTF. Based on the CDR3 plus reference TRBV7-2 and TRBJ1-2, the full variable domain is GAGVSQSPSNKVTEKGKDVELRCDPISGHTALYWYRQSLGQGLEFLIYFQGNSAPDKSGLPSDRFSAERTGGSVSTLTIQRTQQEDSAVYLCASSLGGDSIYGYTFGSGTRLTVV.

This clone appeared once. The chain uses TRBV6-4 and TRBJ1-2; 12 bases map to TRBD1. The J segment lost 7 bases and the V segment lost 2 bases, leaving 11 bases of the junction unmatched. This CDR3 comprises 17 residues. Germline CDR1 MRHNA, CDR2 SNTAGT. The chain's CDR3 is CASSDLIPGQGARGYTF. The CDR3 DNA reads as TGTGCCAGCAGTGACCTGATCCCGGGACAGGGGGCGCGTGGCTACACCTTC.

The chain links TRBV21-1 to TRBJ1-5; the table's TRBD1 call for D was not verified on the DNA. TRBV21-1 is a recognized pseudogene. This CDR3 contains 15 residues. The CDR3 DNA is TGTGCCAGCAGCAAAATAACAGGAGTTAAGCAGCCCCAGCATTTT. This gives the protein CASSKITGVKQPQHF.

The V call is TRBV4-1, the J call TRBJ1-1; D unresolved. This CDR3 contains 13 residues. Germline CDR1 MGHRA, CDR2 YSYEKL. The V end lost 4 bases, the J end lost 2 bases, and 8 bases lay between the germline ends. CDR3 sequence: CASSPRRNTEAFF. The CDR3 nucleotides are TGCGCCAGCAGCCCCCGGAGAAACACTGAAGCTTTCTTT.

Concerning this clone itself: Different DNA sequences within this sample yield the same CDR3. The chain combines TRBV9 with TRBJ2-3; 10 bases align to TRBD2. The junction had 13 bases not matched to a gene; V was cut back by 4 bases and J by 5 bases. Germline assignment: CDR1 SGDLS and CDR2 YYNGEE. This CDR3 contains 17 residues. CDR3 nucleotide sequence: TGTGCCAGCAGCTTCTCACTTGGGGTAGCGGGGGGAGATACGCAGTATTTT. Protein sequence: CASSFSLGVAGGDTQYF.

This chain links TRBV28 with TRBJ1-4; D is unclear. Germline V CDR1 and CDR2: MDHEN, SYDVKM. This CDR3 region has 14 residues. Trimming cost V 6 bases and J 4 bases, with 12 bases left between them. In DNA form, the CDR3 reads TGTGCCAGCAGCCGGGGTGGGAGTAATGAAAAACTGTTTTTT. Its translation is CASSRGGSNEKLFF.

This chain links TRBV7-2 with TRBJ2-3; tentatively, D is TRBD2 (6 bases). The CDR3 loop spans 16 amino acids. CDR1 and CDR2 from the germline V gene are SGHTA and FQGNSA. The ends were cut back, 3 bases at V and 1 base at J, with 14 bases in the middle. The CDR3 DNA reads TGTGCCAGCAGCTTGCGGAGGAGGGGCGGCACAGATACGCAGTATTTT. It specifies CASSLRRRGGTDTQYF.

The chain uses TRBV21-1 and TRBJ2-7; the table's D call of TRBD1 was not tested on the DNA. TRBV21-1 is a pseudogene segment. The CDR3 consists of 16 residues. The DNA of the CDR3 is TGTGCCAGCAGAACACTTCTGGGGCGTGGGTACTACGAGCAGTACTTC. This translates into CASRTLLGRGYYEQYF.

The chain carries TRBV4-3 and TRBJ2-7; maybe TRBD1 (5 bases). The V gene lost 1 base and the J gene lost 3 bases, with 10 bases spanning the gap. The CDR3 extends over 14 amino acids. The V gene's germline CDR1 is LGHNA and CDR2 YSLEER. CDR3 coding DNA: TGCGCCAGCAGCCAAGCTGTAGGGGTCTACGAGCAGTACTTC. It translates to CASSQAVGVYEQYF.

The rearrangement uses TRBV6-5 and TRBJ2-5; 9 bases match TRBD2. This CDR3 has 15 residues. Germline CDR1 reads MNHEY; CDR2 reads SVGAGI. J gave up 5 bases and V 2 bases, and 6 bases lay outside the gene matches. CDR3 in amino acids: CASSYLAGGPETQYF. CDR3 sequence (DNA): TGTGCCAGCAGTTACCTCGCGGGGGGGCCTGAGACCCAGTACTTC.

The chain is built from TRBV6-1 and TRBJ2-7; the match to TRBD1 covers 8 bases. This CDR3 comprises 11 residues. V was pared by 6 bases and J by 6 bases, with 1 base of the junction left unmatched. Per germline, CDR1 MNHNS and CDR2 SASEGT. This CDR3 is CASRGQAEQYF. Written as DNA, the CDR3 is TGTGCCAGCAGGGGACAGGCCGAGCAGTACTTC.

The chain couples TRBV5-8 to TRBJ1-1; the D is unclear. Per the germline V gene, CDR1 is SGHTS and CDR2 is YDEGEE. V was trimmed by 9 bases and J by 5 bases, leaving 11 bases between them. CDR3 size: 11 residues. CDR3 nucleotides: TGTGCCATCCCCCCGCGGACTGAAGCTTTCTTT. Its protein product is CAIPPRTEAFF. The complete variable domain, with remaining parts taken from reference TRBV5-8 and TRBJ1-1, reads EAGVTQSPTHLIKTRGQQATLRCSPISGHTSVYWYQQALGLGLQFLLWYDEGEERNRGNFPPRFSGRQFPNYSSELNVNALELEDSALYLCAIPPRTEAFFGQGTRLTVV.

The chain couples TRBV14 to TRBJ2-1, with 9 bases matching TRBD2. V lost 1 base to trimming and J lost 9 bases; unmatched junction nucleotides: 13. The CDR3 is 17 amino acids. Germline V gives CDR1 SGHDN, CDR2 FVKESK. The CDR3 reads CASSQVDGGGASSEQFF. For the CDR3, the DNA is TGTGCCAGCAGCCAAGTGGATGGCGGGGGGGCCAGTAGTGAGCAGTTCTTC.

Remarks on this clone: One end of the junction fails to match germline, which may point to a read error. The chain combines TRBV7-6 with TRBJ2-3, with 13 bases fitting TRBD2. The CDR3 runs to 16 residues. In germline, CDR1 is SGHVS, CDR2 FNYEAQ. The DNA of the CDR3 is TGTACCAGCAGCCCAAGACTAGCGGGGGGCAAGGATACGCAGTATTTT. Translating gives CTSSPRLAGGKDTQYF.

The chain employs TRBV5-6 and TRBJ2-3; D possibly corresponds to TRBD2 (7 bases). V was clipped by 4 bases and J by 4 bases, with 13 bases between them. The CDR3 is made up of 14 amino acids. The germline V gene encodes CDR1 SGHDT and CDR2 YYEEEE. The CDR3 reads CASSKGGVPDTQYF. The CDR3 bases are TGTGCCAGCAGCAAAGGGGGGGTCCCAGATACGCAGTATTTT.

V is TRBV5-5 and J is TRBJ1-3; no reliable D call. This CDR3 contains 15 residues. The V gene's germline CDR1 is SGHKS and CDR2 YYEKEE (reference sequence). The V gene lost 1 base and the J gene lost 0 bases, with 8 bases spanning the gap. The CDR3 reads CASSLLGPSGNTIYF. CDR3 nucleotides: TGTGCCAGCAGCTTGCTCGGTCCCTCTGGAAACACCATATATTTT.

V usage is TRBV19 and J usage is TRBJ1-1; D call uncertain. CDR1 is LNHDA and CDR2 is SQIVND in the germline V gene (reference sequence). V was cut by 5 bases and J by 3 bases, with 16 bases left in between. The CDR3 consists of 15 residues. The DNA of the CDR3 is TGTGCCAGTAGTTTGTTCGGGTCGACCTACACTGAAGCTTTCTTT. Translating gives CASSLFGSTYTEAFF.

The V and J genes are TRBV19 and TRBJ2-2; D uncertain. This CDR3 is built from 14 residues. Germline CDR1 is LNHDA and CDR2 is SQIVND (reference sequence). Trimming took 0 bases from V and 4 from J, leaving 6 bases between them. CDR3 in amino acids: CASSIEDFTGELFF. The CDR3 coding sequence is TGTGCCAGTAGTATAGAAGACTTCACCGGGGAGCTGTTTTTT.